This T cell receptor (beta chain) was found in a study of shared clonotypes between healthy human individuals. Study findings and constraints: The study found 4.5% to 5% of naive CD4 clonotypes shared across several donors.

Sequencing was performed with immunoSEQ multiplex PCR; in TCRdb, only in-frame clones are kept and a portion is missing. In the table there are around 1.9 million clones, about 92% of which are singletons. From germline, CDR1 is MNHEY and CDR2 SMNVEV (reference sequence). The CDR3 length is 14 residues. J was trimmed by 4 bases and V by 6 bases; bases with no gene match: 8. Of note for this clone: What it binds is unknown. The sample contains more than one DNA sequence encoding this CDR3.

Naive CD8 isolation took CD45RO-negative cells positively selected for CCR7 and excluded terminally differentiated effector memory CD45RA+ cells. The chain recombines TRBV27 with TRBJ2-7, with TRBD1 matching over 8 bases. The sequenced sample was naive CD8+ T cells from PBMCs. This clonotype was sampled from a man between 18 and 35 years old in good health. Some clones in this sample may be carry-over from other donors' samples. The CDR3 DNA follows: TGTGCCAGCAGCCCCGGGACAGGAGGATACGAGCAGTACTTC. Amino acids: CASSPGTGGYEQYF.